This T cell receptor beta chain was sequenced for a study of OX40 agonist ivuxolimab in advanced cancers. Overall study: At doses from 0.01 to 10 mg/kg, patients were given intravenous ivuxolimab every 2 weeks. Every patient in dose escalation had hepatocellular carcinoma, melanoma, renal cell or head and neck cancer.

Trimming pared 1 base from V and 7 bases from J, leaving 11 bases between. This CDR3 is built from 13 residues. The germline gives CDR1 SQVTM, CDR2 ANQGSEA. The table came from immunoSEQ multiplex PCR; TCRdb's copy has only in-frame clones and leaves some out. Among about 82,000 clones listed, roughly 85% were seen once. The TCR comes from an adult with an advanced solid tumor such as melanoma, head and neck, liver or kidney cancer. The chain uses TRBV29-1 and TRBJ2-1; D is possibly TRBD1 (6 bases). Specimen: CD4+ or CD8+ T cells sorted from blood, collected in a trial of the OX40 agonist ivuxolimab. This chain's CDR3 is CSVEVRGGNEQFF. In DNA form, the CDR3 reads TGCAGCGTTGAAGTGAGAGGGGGTAATGAGCAGTTCTTC.